These 15 T cell receptor beta chains originate from one sample sequenced in a study of cytomegalovirus exposure and HLA in healthy donors. This PCR relied on a set of 60 Vbeta primers and 13 Jbeta primers. Libraries were prepared by immunoSEQ multiplex PCR; TCRdb keeps only in-frame clonotypes and omits some of them. The table shows about 160,000 clones, with about 72% occurring only once. The sequenced sample was PBMCs. Receptors originate from a man aged 50-60 years in good health and CMV-seropositive.

The chain links TRBV4-3 to TRBJ2-7; TRBD1 matches at 7 bases. With 0 bases clipped from V and 0 bases from J, the junction kept 8 bases outside the gene matches. Germline CDR1 LGHNA, CDR2 YSLEER. The CDR3 extends over 17 amino acids. Written as DNA, the CDR3 is TGCGCCAGCAGCCAAGACCCGATACAGGGGAGCTCCTACGAGCAGTACTTC. Translating gives CASSQDPIQGSSYEQYF.

The V and J genes are TRBV28 and TRBJ1-5; TRBD1 matches 9 bases. The ends lost 6 bases at V and 7 bases at J; junction bases unmatched: 7. Germline loops: CDR1 MDHEN, CDR2 SYDVKM. The CDR3 totals 14 residues. Here the CDR3 DNA reads TGTGCCAGCAGAAGGACAGGGGATCTGCAGCCCCAGCATTTT. Translation: CASRRTGDLQPQHF.

This clone was counted only a few times. V and J are TRBV19 and TRBJ2-1; 7 bases are shared with TRBD2. The germline gives CDR1 LNHDA, CDR2 SQIVND (reference sequence). Losses at the gene ends were 10 bases for V and 6 bases for J; bases not matched to a gene: 12. The CDR3 runs 14 residues. CDR3 coding DNA: TGTGCCACCAAACGGGGGGAGAGATTCAATGAGCAGTTCTTC. The encoded protein is CATKRGERFNEQFF.

The CDR3 loop reads CASSSRVRYGYTF. Here the CDR3 DNA reads TGTGCCAGCAGCTCCAGGGTGCGCTATGGCTACACCTTC. The gene calls are TRBV5-5 and TRBJ1-2, with a tentative D call TRBD1 (5 bases). This CDR3 is built from 13 residues. V gave up 3 bases and J gave up 4 bases, with 10 bases separating them. Germline V lookup: CDR1 SGHKS, CDR2 YYEKEE (reference sequence).

The chain links TRBV18 to TRBJ1-1; tentatively, D is TRBD1 (5 bases). Germline CDR1 is KGHSH and CDR2 is LQKENI. V was trimmed by 1 base and J by 0 bases, leaving 6 bases between them. The CDR3 runs 14 residues. DNA for the CDR3: TGTGCCAGCTCACCACTGACAGTGAACACTGAAGCTTTCTTT. Translation gives CASSPLTVNTEAFF. Based on the CDR3 plus reference TRBV18 and TRBJ1-1, the full variable domain is NAGVMQNPRHLVRRRGQEARLRCSPMKGHSHVYWYRQLPEEGLKFMVYLQKENIIDESGMPKERFSAEFPKEGPSILRIQQVVRGDSAAYFCASSPLTVNTEAFFGQGTRLTVV.

This clone was observed a single time. V and J are TRBV18 and TRBJ1-2, with TRBD1 matching 7 bases. This CDR3 region has 14 residues. Germline lookup yields CDR1 KGHSH and CDR2 LQKENI. V shed 4 bases and J 5 bases; nucleotides not matched to a gene: 7. CDR3 amino acids: CASSRGTVDYGYTF. The DNA of the CDR3 is TGTGCCAGCTCACGAGGGACAGTAGATTATGGCTACACCTTC.

About this clone: Other nucleotide sequences from this sample produce the same CDR3. V gene TRBV5-4 combines with J gene TRBJ1-4, with D maybe TRBD1 (6 bases). The germline CDR1 and CDR2 sequences are SGHNT and YYREEE (reference sequence). CDR3 length equals 14 residues. Trimming cost V 4 bases and J 4 bases, with 11 bases left between them. CDR3 loop: CASSNRALNEKLFF. CDR3 in DNA: TGTGCCAGCAGCAACAGGGCACTTAATGAAAAACTGTTTTTT.

The CDR3, as DNA: TGTGCCAGCAGCTCGGGACAGGGGCCTCCCGGGGAGCTGTTTTTT. Translated: CASSSGQGPPGELFF. This chain links TRBV7-6 with TRBJ2-2; 10 nucleotides agree with TRBD1. Germline lookup yields CDR1 SGHVS and CDR2 FNYEAQ. The CDR3 spans 15 residues. The junction had 5 bases not matched to a gene; V was cut back by 4 bases and J by 6 bases.

V is TRBV7-9 and J is TRBJ2-5, with D possibly TRBD2 on 7 matching bases. The J call may be incorrect, as the DNA end agrees better with TRBJ2-7. Germline V lookup: CDR1 SEHNR, CDR2 FQNEAQ (reference sequence). The CDR3 has 16 amino acids. The CDR3 nucleotides read TGTGCCAGCAGCTTAGCCGCGGGGGCGTACTCCTACGAGCAGTACTTC. This encodes CASSLAAGAYSYEQYF.

The chain combines TRBV10-3 with TRBJ2-7, with TRBD2 identical over 7 bases. The J segment lost 3 bases and the V segment lost 11 bases, leaving 7 bases of the junction unmatched. The germline V gene has CDR1 ENHRY and CDR2 SYGVKD. This CDR3 region has 12 residues. This CDR3 reads CASNSGDYEQYF. The DNA of the CDR3 is TGTGCCTCAAACAGCGGGGACTACGAGCAGTACTTC.

The rearrangement uses TRBV9 and TRBJ1-4, with no clear D. Trimming pared 6 bases from V and 7 bases from J, leaving 16 bases between. The CDR3 has 14 amino acids. Germline CDR1 and CDR2: SGDLS and YYNGEE. The CDR3 sequence is CASTQTASAEKLFF. For the CDR3, the DNA is TGTGCCAGCACCCAGACGGCTAGTGCTGAAAAACTGTTTTTT.

The chain combines TRBV7-2 with TRBJ2-7, with 12 bases identical to TRBD2. CDR3 size: 14 residues. With V trimmed by 6 bases and J by 7 bases, 7 bases remained unmatched. Germline V gene sequence: CDR1 SGHTA, CDR2 FQGNSA. CDR3 bases: TGTGCCAGCAGTTTCGGACTAGCGGGGAGGGAGCAGTACTTC. Its protein is CASSFGLAGREQYF. Combining the CDR3 with reference TRBV7-2 and TRBJ2-7 gives the whole variable domain GAGVSQSPSNKVTEKGKDVELRCDPISGHTALYWYRQSLGQGLEFLIYFQGNSAPDKSGLPSDRFSAERTGGSVSTLTIQRTQQEDSAVYLCASSFGLAGREQYFGPGTRLTVT.

The chain uses TRBV30 and TRBJ2-3; D possibly corresponds to TRBD2 (6 bases). Trimming stripped 8 bases from V and 4 bases from J, with 25 bases between. This CDR3 contains 16 residues. Germline values: CDR1 GTSNPN, CDR2 SVGIG (reference sequence). CDR3 residues: CAGGTGLSSVPDTQYF. CDR3 bases: TGTGCCGGGGGGACGGGGTTATCATCAGTCCCAGATACGCAGTATTTT.

The chain recombines TRBV6-5 with TRBJ2-3, with 10 bases matching TRBD2. V was pared by 6 bases and J by 3 bases, with 6 bases of the junction left unmatched. The length of the CDR3 is 15 residues. Germline CDR1 reads MNHEY; CDR2 reads SVGAGI. CDR3 loop: CASSILAGETDTQYF. The CDR3, as DNA: TGTGCCAGCAGCATCCTAGCGGGGGAAACAGATACGCAGTATTTT.

Here the CDR3 DNA reads TGTGCCAGCAGGCAGGGTCCATATAGCAATCAGCCCCAGCATTTT. Residues: CASRQGPYSNQPQHF. V and J are TRBV6-1 and TRBJ1-5; D may be TRBD1 (5 bases). Germline CDR1 reads MNHNS; CDR2 reads SASEGT. Trimming took 6 bases from V and 0 from J, leaving 12 bases between them. This CDR3 has 15 residues.